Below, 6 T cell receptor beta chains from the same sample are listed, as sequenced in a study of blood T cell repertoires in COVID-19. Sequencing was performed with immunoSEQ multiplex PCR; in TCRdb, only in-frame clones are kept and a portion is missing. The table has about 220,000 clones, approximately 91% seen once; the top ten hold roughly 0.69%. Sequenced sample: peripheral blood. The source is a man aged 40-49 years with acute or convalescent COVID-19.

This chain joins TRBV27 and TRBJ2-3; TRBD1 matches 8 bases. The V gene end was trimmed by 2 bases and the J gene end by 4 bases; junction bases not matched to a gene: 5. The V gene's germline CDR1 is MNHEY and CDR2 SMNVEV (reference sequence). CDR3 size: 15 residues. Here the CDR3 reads CASSLRRQGPDTQYF. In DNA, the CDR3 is TGTGCCAGCAGTTTAAGGCGACAGGGGCCAGATACGCAGTATTTT.

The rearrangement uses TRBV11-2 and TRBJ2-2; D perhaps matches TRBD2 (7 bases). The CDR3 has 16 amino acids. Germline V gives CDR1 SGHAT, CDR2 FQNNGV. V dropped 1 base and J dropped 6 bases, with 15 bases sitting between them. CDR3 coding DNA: TGTGCCAGCAGCTTAGGGGCGGGGGCAATGGCCGGGGAGCTGTTTTTT. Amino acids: CASSLGAGAMAGELFF.

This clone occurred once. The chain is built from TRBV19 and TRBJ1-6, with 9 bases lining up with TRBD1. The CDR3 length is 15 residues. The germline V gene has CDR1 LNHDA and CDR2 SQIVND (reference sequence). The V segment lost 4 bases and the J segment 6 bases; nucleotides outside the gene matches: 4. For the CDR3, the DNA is TGTGCCAGTAGTAGGGAGGGACAGGGTAATTCACCCCTCCACTTT. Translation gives CASSREGQGNSPLHF.

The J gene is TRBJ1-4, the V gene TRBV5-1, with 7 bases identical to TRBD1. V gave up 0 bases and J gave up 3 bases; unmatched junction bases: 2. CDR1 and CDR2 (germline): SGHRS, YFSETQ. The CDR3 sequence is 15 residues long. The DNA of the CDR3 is TGCGCCAGCAGCTTGGTGGGGACAGCTAATGAAAAACTGTTTTTT. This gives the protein CASSLVGTANEKLFF.

CDR3 nucleotides: TGTGCCAGTAGTAAGCTAGCGGGACAGGCCGGGGAGCTGTTTTTT. Protein product: CASSKLAGQAGELFF. The chain combines TRBV19 with TRBJ2-2; possibly TRBD2 for D (9 bases). Between the trimmed V and J ends, which lost 4 bases and 6 bases, there was a span of 15 bases. CDR3 length equals 15 residues. The germline V gene encodes CDR1 LNHDA and CDR2 SQIVND (reference sequence).

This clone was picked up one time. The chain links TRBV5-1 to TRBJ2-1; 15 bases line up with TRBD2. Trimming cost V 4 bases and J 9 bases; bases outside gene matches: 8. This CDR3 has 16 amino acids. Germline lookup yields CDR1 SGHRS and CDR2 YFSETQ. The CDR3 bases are TGCGCCAGCAGCCCCGACTGGACTAGCGGGGGGGGTGAGCAGTTCTTC. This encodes CASSPDWTSGGGEQFF.